The present TCR beta chain was sequenced within a study of OX40 agonist ivuxolimab in advanced cancers. Across the whole study: Patients were dosed intravenously with ivuxolimab at 0.01 to 10 mg/kg every 2 weeks. Earlier treatment with anti-PD-1, anti-PD-L1 or anti-CTLA-4 was permitted, and about 40% had received some. Findings and limits, study-wide: Partly responding patients at 0.1-3.0 mg/kg showed some of the smallest clonal expansion.

Per germline, CDR1 SGHNT and CDR2 YENEEA. With 4 bases clipped from V and 3 bases from J, the junction kept 4 bases outside the gene matches. There are 15 residues in the CDR3. Concerning this clone itself: Antigen specificity is unknown.

Produced via immunoSEQ multiplex PCR; TCRdb's table is partial and in-frame only. Among tens of thousands of clones listed, around four fifths were seen once. Patients who had autoimmune disease history or got systemic immunosuppression were left out. This specimen was CD4+ or CD8+ T cells sorted from blood, taken in a trial of the OX40 agonist ivuxolimab. The receptor comes from an adult with an advanced solid tumor such as melanoma, head and neck, liver or kidney cancer. The V and J genes are TRBV11-3 and TRBJ2-2; 8 bases map to TRBD2. This CDR3 is CASSSGRGDTGELFF. CDR3 in DNA: TGTGCCAGCAGCTCCGGGCGGGGGGACACCGGGGAGCTGTTTTTT.